The sequence of this TCR beta chain was determined in a study of cytomegalovirus exposure and HLA in healthy donors. In germline, CDR1 is SGHAT, CDR2 FQDESV (reference sequence). CDR3 length: 15 residues. V trimming: 5 bases; J trimming: 3 bases; junction bases outside the gene matches: 10. Regarding this clone: Its antigen is unknown.

PCR amplification relied on 60 Vbeta primers (plus 13 Jbeta primers). Method: immunoSEQ multiplex PCR; TCRdb's copy keeps in-frame clones and lacks some. The data contain 170,000 or so clones, around 78% of them singletons. The study, taken as a whole, reports: Later, an analysis showed that TCR beta chains associated with HLA were more clonally expanded than others that were equally common. Reported results showed that the classifier diagnosed cytomegalovirus status with high specificity and sensitivity.

The V gene is TRBV11-1, the J gene TRBJ2-7; TRBD2 matches 7 bases. Sample: PBMCs. This receptor was obtained from a woman aged 45-65 years in good health and CMV-seropositive. The CDR3 region is CASSRGARGDYEQYF. CDR3 bases: TGTGCCAGCAGCCGTGGGGCCCGGGGGGACTACGAGCAGTACTTC. Full variable domain (remainder filled in from reference TRBV11-1 and TRBJ2-7): EAEVAQSPRYKITEKSQAVAFWCDPISGHATLYWYRQILGQGPELLVQFQDESVVDDSQLPKDRFSAERLKGVDSTLKIQPAELGDSAMYLCASSRGARGDYEQYFGPGTRLTVT.